The next 24 T cell receptor beta chains were all read from a single sample in a study of shared clonotypes between healthy human individuals. Profiling relied on immunoSEQ multiplex PCR, and the TCRdb table lists in-frame clones only, not all of them. The sample has roughly 510,000 clones, approximately 79% seen once; the top ten hold 9.5% to 15%. The sequencing sample was made of PBMCs. The receptors were gathered from a woman aged 40 to 50 in good health. Some clones in this sample may be carry-over from other donors' samples.

The chain is built from TRBV27 and TRBJ1-5; TRBD1 might be the D (5 bases). There are 16 residues in the CDR3. Germline CDR1 reads MNHEY; CDR2 reads SMNVEV (reference sequence). V lost 3 bases and J lost 10, with 22 bases in between. The CDR3 DNA follows: TGTGCCAGCAGTTTCTCCTCGGGGCCAAGGGCTCATCCCCAGCATTTT. It specifies CASSFSSGPRAHPQHF.

Of note for this clone: The sample contains more than one DNA sequence encoding this CDR3. The chain recombines TRBV5-1 with TRBJ1-5, with no clear D. The CDR3 has 13 amino acids. V was shortened by 0 bases and J by 2 bases, with 3 bases between the two germline ends. The germline V gene encodes CDR1 SGHRS and CDR2 YFSETQ. In DNA, the CDR3 is TGCGCCAGCAGCTTGGCAGGCAATCAGCCCCAGCATTTT. Its protein is CASSLAGNQPQHF.

On this clone: The same CDR3 also results from other DNA sequences found in this sample. The chain carries TRBV18 and TRBJ2-5; 7 nucleotides match TRBD1. CDR1 and CDR2 from the germline V gene are KGHSH and LQKENI. The CDR3 is 13 amino acids. J lost 2 bases, V lost 6 bases, and 3 bases had no gene match. For the CDR3, the DNA is TGTGCCAGCTCGCAGGACAGGCAAGAGACCCAGTACTTC. This codes for CASSQDRQETQYF.

The gene calls are TRBV29-1 and TRBJ2-2; 11 nucleotides match TRBD2. Germline CDR1 SQVTM, CDR2 ANQGSEA. The CDR3 totals 17 residues. Trimming cost V 3 bases and J 1 base; bases outside gene matches: 7. CDR3 amino acids: CSVEQGGLAGNTGELFF. The CDR3 region has the DNA TGCAGCGTTGAGCAGGGTGGACTAGCGGGGAACACCGGGGAGCTGTTTTTT.

V is TRBV19 and J is TRBJ2-7; tentative D call: TRBD2 (5 bases). Deletions cut 5 bases from V and 5 bases from J, with 16 bases between. Germline CDR1 and CDR2: LNHDA and SQIVND (reference sequence). This CDR3 has 14 amino acids. The CDR3 loop reads CASSLTGELNEQYF. CDR3 sequence (DNA): TGTGCCAGTAGTCTGACTGGGGAGCTCAACGAGCAGTACTTC.

V usage is TRBV7-3 and J usage is TRBJ2-1; D remains unclear. The V gene's germline CDR1 is SGHTA and CDR2 FQGTGA. The CDR3 extends over 15 amino acids. The ends were cut back, 5 bases at V and 6 bases at J, with 17 bases in the middle. As DNA, the CDR3 is TGTGCCAGCAGCAGGAATCGGGCTAGAACCAATGAGCAGTTCTTC. Translated, it gives CASSRNRARTNEQFF.

This clone was recorded once. A single base is all that separates this from a far larger clone, so a read error is likely. Other DNA sequences in the same sample also yield this CDR3. The chain recombines TRBV9 with TRBJ2-1, with D unclear. The CDR3 is 14 residues long. CDR1 SGDLS and CDR2 YYNGEE come from the germline V gene. Trimming shortened V by 2 bases and J by 8 bases, and 14 bases separated the two germline ends. For the CDR3, the DNA is TGTGCCAGCAGCGTCGAGACCAGCATCGATGAGCAGTTCTTC. This encodes CASSVETSIDEQFF.

This clone was found a few times. The chain couples TRBV2 to TRBJ2-7; 8 bases align to TRBD2. The germline CDR1 and CDR2 sequences are SNHLY and FYNNEI. The CDR3 is 12 amino acids. V trimming: 6 bases; J trimming: 3 bases; junction bases outside the gene matches: 1. The CDR3 DNA reads as TGTGCCAGCAGGCGGGAGGTCTACGAGCAGTACTTC. Its translation is CASRREVYEQYF.

The chain links TRBV7-9 to TRBJ2-3; D not resolved. Germline CDR1 is SEHNR and CDR2 is FQNEAQ (reference sequence). The CDR3 loop spans 16 amino acids. With 3 bases removed from V and 2 bases from J, the gap between germline ends came to 15 bases. CDR3 in amino acids: CASSFEPYGNTDTQYF. The CDR3 nucleotides are TGTGCCAGCAGCTTTGAGCCCTACGGTAACACAGATACGCAGTATTTT. Full variable domain (remainder filled in from reference TRBV7-9 and TRBJ2-3): DTGVSQNPRHKITKRGQNVTFRCDPISEHNRLYWYRQTLGQGPEFLTYFQNEAQLEKSRLLSDRFSAERPKGSFSTLEIQRTEQGDSAMYLCASSFEPYGNTDTQYFGPGTRLTVL.

J is TRBJ2-3 and V is TRBV7-8, with D unresolved. V was shortened by 1 base and J by 0 bases, with 8 bases between the two germline ends. The CDR3 has 15 amino acids. CDR1 SGHVS and CDR2 FQNEAQ come from the germline V gene. CDR3 sequence: CASSLGGESTDTQYF. CDR3 nucleotide sequence: TGTGCCAGCAGCTTAGGAGGTGAGAGCACAGATACGCAGTATTTT.

This clone was picked up a small number of times. The V gene is TRBV15, the J gene TRBJ2-2, with D possibly being TRBD1 (5 bases). The ends were cut back, 6 bases at V and 3 bases at J, with 11 bases in the middle. Per germline, CDR1 LNHNV and CDR2 YYDKDF (reference sequence). The CDR3 contains 14 residues. The CDR3, as DNA: TGTGCCACCAGTAAAAAGGGGTACACCGGGGAGCTGTTTTTT. Translated, it gives CATSKKGYTGELFF.

This clone has just one count. The rearrangement links TRBV7-9 to TRBJ2-2; a possible D gene is TRBD2 (7 bases). Germline values: CDR1 SEHNR, CDR2 FQNEAQ (reference sequence). The CDR3 runs to 15 residues. The germline V and J ends were trimmed by 5 bases and 4 bases, with 14 bases remaining between them. DNA of the CDR3: TGTGCCAGCAGCGTATCTAGGGGGGGCACCGGGGAGCTGTTTTTT. It yields the protein CASSVSRGGTGELFF.

V gene TRBV10-3 combines with J gene TRBJ2-5; possibly TRBD2 for D (6 bases). The CDR3 has 11 amino acids. V lost 3 bases, J lost 9 bases, and 8 bases lay in between. Germline V gene lookup returns CDR1 ENHRY and CDR2 SYGVKD. CDR3 protein: CAISETGAQYF. As DNA, the CDR3 is TGTGCCATCAGTGAAACGGGGGCCCAGTACTTC.

This clone was seen repeatedly, ten times or more. The chain employs TRBV19 and TRBJ1-2; D is possibly TRBD1 (5 bases). The CDR3 has 14 residues. The V end was cut by 4 bases, the J end by 10 bases, with 19 bases between. Looked up from germline, CDR1 is LNHDA and CDR2 is SQIVND (reference sequence). The CDR3: CASSTPGLNAHYTF. The CDR3 coding sequence is TGTGCCAGTAGTACCCCGGGACTCAATGCGCACTACACCTTC.

This chain links TRBV6-1 with TRBJ1-2, with D maybe TRBD1 (6 bases). Germline CDR1 and CDR2: MNHNS and SASEGT. V gave up 2 bases and J gave up 9 bases, with 10 bases separating them. This CDR3 has 12 amino acids. The CDR3 bases are TGTGCCAGCAGTGAATGGGGGGCCAGCTACACCTTC. Translating it yields CASSEWGASYTF.

The chain carries TRBV4-1 and TRBJ2-3, with 9 bases matching TRBD1. Losses at the gene ends were 1 base for V and 4 bases for J; bases not matched to a gene: 12. The CDR3 has 18 amino acids. From germline, CDR1 is MGHRA and CDR2 YSYEKL. DNA of the CDR3: TGCGCCAGCAGCCAAGCCGCCTTACCGGGACAGGGTTCAGATACGCAGTATTTT. Residues: CASSQAALPGQGSDTQYF.

The rearrangement uses TRBV7-9 and TRBJ1-2, with 9 bases identical to TRBD1. V dropped 5 bases and J dropped 2; count of bases not matched to a gene: 3. The CDR3 is 14 residues long. CDR1 is SEHNR and CDR2 is FQNEAQ in the germline V gene (reference sequence). The CDR3 protein is CASSPGQGNYGYTF. The CDR3 DNA reads as TGTGCCAGCAGCCCAGGACAGGGGAACTATGGCTACACCTTC.

This chain links TRBV19 with TRBJ1-1; 7 bases map to TRBD1. This CDR3 is 13 amino acids long. Unmatched junction bases numbered 8, after V lost 5 bases and J lost 8 bases. CDR1 and CDR2 (germline): LNHDA, SQIVND (reference sequence). The CDR3 DNA reads as TGTGCCAGTAGTCCTCGACAGGGCGTAGAAGCTTTCTTT. It specifies CASSPRQGVEAFF.

J is TRBJ1-5 and V is TRBV19; perhaps TRBD1 as D (6 bases). Trimming took off 7 bases at V and 0 bases at J, with 13 bases between the two ends. The germline gives CDR1 LNHDA, CDR2 SQIVND (reference sequence). The CDR3 spans 15 residues. The DNA of the CDR3 is TGTGCCAGTACTCAGGGGCGATTTAGCAATCAGCCCCAGCATTTT. Translating it yields CASTQGRFSNQPQHF.

The V and J genes are TRBV19 and TRBJ2-2, with a tentative D call TRBD2 (5 bases). V lost 5 bases and J lost 5, with 15 bases in between. The germline gives CDR1 LNHDA, CDR2 SQIVND (reference sequence). The CDR3 loop spans 15 amino acids. The CDR3 DNA sequence: TGTGCCAGTAGTTTCTCGGGGAGAGGTACCGGGGAGCTGTTTTTT. Translated: CASSFSGRGTGELFF.

This clone was found once. The CDR3 sequence is CAIRGTGDAGELFF. Here the CDR3 DNA reads TGTGCCATCAGGGGGACAGGCGATGCCGGGGAGCTGTTTTTT. V is TRBV10-3 and J is TRBJ2-2, with 8 bases that match TRBD1. The CDR3 has 14 residues. V gave up 6 bases and J gave up 6 bases; unmatched junction bases: 6. Germline V CDR1 and CDR2: ENHRY, SYGVKD.

This sequence joins TRBV13 and TRBJ2-5; TRBD2 might be the D (6 bases). The J call is doubtful: the DNA matches TRBJ2-7 better. The CDR3 is 15 residues long. Germline CDR1 PRHDT, CDR2 FYEKMQ (reference sequence). Here the CDR3 reads CASSLQDYGSNEQYF. In DNA, the CDR3 is TGTGCCAGCAGCTTACAGGACTATGGTTCGAACGAGCAGTACTTC.

This chain links TRBV5-1 with TRBJ2-7; possible D gene TRBD1, 9 bases. V lost 0 bases to trimming and J lost 7 bases, with 17 bases between them. The CDR3 has 15 residues. Germline assignment: CDR1 SGHRS and CDR2 YFSETQ. The chain's CDR3 is CASSLGGTGTREQYF. CDR3 coding DNA: TGCGCCAGCAGCTTGGGAGGGACAGGGACTAGGGAGCAGTACTTC. Combining the CDR3 with reference TRBV5-1 and TRBJ2-7 gives the whole variable domain KAGVTQTPRYLIKTRGQQVTLSCSPISGHRSVSWYQQTPGQGLQFLFEYFSETQRNKGNFPGRFSGRQFSNSRSEMNVSTLELGDSALYLCASSLGGTGTREQYFGPGTRLTVT.

V gene TRBV6-1 combines with J gene TRBJ2-4; 7 bases line up with TRBD2. V was pared by 4 bases and J by 6 bases, with 9 bases of the junction left unmatched. Germline V CDR1 and CDR2: MNHNS, SASEGT. This CDR3 comprises 15 residues. CDR3 sequence reads: CASSVSGEGLNIQYF. The CDR3 nucleotides are TGTGCCAGCAGTGTCTCGGGGGAGGGCCTAAACATTCAGTACTTC.